This T cell receptor (beta chain) came from a study of response to subunit inactivated influenza vaccine. TCRdb used MiXCR to reprocess the RT-PCR reads, holding one entry per CDR3 protein. The data contain around 790,000 distinct CDR3 sequences, 21% of them singletons. With 3 bases clipped from V and 4 bases from J, the junction kept 3 bases outside the gene matches. Germline V lookup: CDR1 SGHVS, CDR2 FQNEAQ. This CDR3 spans 14 amino acids. This clonotype was seen a handful of times. What it binds is not known. The study, taken as a whole, reports: Authors suggested each seasonal flu vaccination may recruit only limited numbers of new T cells.

The source is a man aged 50-60 years who received an inactivated influenza vaccine. The specimen was PBMCs from blood, collected around 5 days after vaccination. The V call is TRBV7-8, the J call TRBJ1-2; TRBD1 matches at 9 bases. CDR3 amino acids: CASSLGQGVYGYTF. The DNA of the CDR3 is TGTGCCAGCAGCTTGGGACAGGGAGTCTATGGCTACACCTTC. The variable domain in full, completed from reference TRBV7-8 and TRBJ1-2, reads GAGVSQSPRYKVAKRGQDVALRCDPISGHVSLFWYQQALGQGPEFLTYFQNEAQLDKSGLPSDRFFAERPEGSVSTLKIQRTQQEDSAVYLCASSLGQGVYGYTFGSGTRLTVV.